The clone carrying this T cell receptor (beta chain) has more than one count but fewer than ten. Its antigen is as yet unknown. Its ends do not fully match the called genes, so a read error is possible. The data were taken from a study of T-cell reconstitution after alpha-beta-depleted transplantation in children. Points from the study as a whole: Certain patients had high TCRbeta diversity at day 60, and it came from recipient T cells and thymic progenitors that survived. T cells produced anew were the main source of T-cell counts and diversity one year after transplant.

Preparation of the TCRbeta library used unique molecular identifiers. From the PCR reads, TCRdb called clonotypes with MiXCR, one entry per CDR3 protein. The table shows a few hundred thousand distinct CDR3 sequences, with 10% to 15% occurring only once. Germline CDR1 reads SSHAT; CDR2 reads FNYEAQ (reference sequence). This CDR3 contains 14 residues. This material consisted of PBMCs, mostly from graft donor cells, taken 360 days after TCRalphabeta/CD19-depleted stem cell transplant. The receptor's source is a male patient younger than 18 who had a stem cell transplant for acute myeloid leukemia, so the T cells may come from the graft donor. The chain has TRBV7-7 and TRBJ2-1; D might be TRBD1 or TRBD2, each matching 5 bases. Here the CDR3 DNA reads TGTGCTAGCAGCTTAGGAGGTGCAAGGGGTGAGCAGTTCTTC. Its protein product is CASSLGGARGEQFF.